Below, 19 T cell receptor beta chains from the same sample are listed, as sequenced in a study of blood T cells in healthy people across ages. It was with a sample-barcoded 5' primer and a J-beta primer mix that a second PCR of about 7 to 12 cycles was run. TCRdb re-analysed the 5' RACE reads in MiXCR, keeping a single row per CDR3 protein. The profile shows 1.4 million to 1.5 million distinct CDR3 sequences, about 43% of them singletons. Sequencing was carried out using blood. The receptors derive from a woman aged 18 to 35 in good health.

This clonotype occurred a few times. The chain is built from TRBV15 and TRBJ1-5; D is unresolved. This CDR3 spans 12 amino acids. Germline V gene data show CDR1 as LNHNV and CDR2 as YYDKDF (reference sequence). The V end was cut by 2 bases, the J end by 3 bases, with 2 bases between. CDR3 in DNA: TGTGCCACCAGCAGACCCAATCAGCCCCAGCATTTT. It translates to CATSRPNQPQHF.

This clonotype was observed a few times. The chain couples TRBV20-1 to TRBJ2-1; 7 bases line up with TRBD2. The germline gives CDR1 DFQATT, CDR2 SNEGSKA (reference sequence). V lost 1 base, J lost 3 bases, and 3 bases stayed unmatched. This CDR3 has 14 amino acids. The CDR3 sequence is CSARGPSGYNEQFF. The CDR3 DNA sequence: TGCAGTGCTAGAGGTCCTAGCGGCTACAATGAGCAGTTCTTC.

The chain employs TRBV3-1 and TRBJ2-4; 8 positions match TRBD2. The assigned J gene may be wrong: the sequence end matches TRBJ2-7 better. The CDR3 is made up of 15 amino acids. Germline V gene data show CDR1 as LGHDT and CDR2 as YNNKEL (reference sequence). DNA for the CDR3: TGTGCCAGCACTACCTACCACGGGGGGGTCTACGAGCAGTACTTC. This encodes CASTTYHGGVYEQYF.

This clonotype was found a few times. The genes are TRBV12-5 and TRBJ2-3; no reliable D call. Germline assignment: CDR1 LGHNT and CDR2 FRNRAP. The CDR3 totals 15 residues. V was clipped by 5 bases and J by 2 bases, with 14 bases between them. CDR3 in amino acids: CASGTWTALTDTQYF. The CDR3 bases are TGTGCTAGTGGTACATGGACCGCACTCACAGATACGCAGTATTTT.

This rearrangement joins TRBV9 to TRBJ2-1; D tentatively reads TRBD1 or TRBD2 (6 bases each). The CDR3 length is 14 residues. Germline loops: CDR1 SGDLS, CDR2 YYNGEE. V was shortened by 7 bases and J by 2 bases, with 13 bases between the two germline ends. In DNA form, the CDR3 reads TGTGCCAGCGAAGGGGGGTCAACCTACAATGAGCAGTTCTTC. Its protein product is CASEGGSTYNEQFF.

This chain uses TRBV7-9 with TRBJ2-1, with D perhaps matching TRBD2 (5 bases). Germline values: CDR1 SEHNR, CDR2 FQNEAQ (reference sequence). This CDR3 contains 16 residues. Trimming pared 5 bases from V and 4 bases from J, leaving 18 bases between. The CDR3 region has the DNA TGTGCCAGCAGCCCCGGGGAAGGCGGACCGTACAATGAGCAGTTCTTC. Encoded protein: CASSPGEGGPYNEQFF.

The sample holds a few counts of this clonotype. This chain joins TRBV9 and TRBJ2-3; TRBD2 might be the D (6 bases). The CDR3 has 17 amino acids. Germline CDR1 SGDLS, CDR2 YYNGEE. V lost 2 bases and J 0 bases, leaving 16 bases between the germline ends. Written as DNA, the CDR3 is TGTGCCAGCAGCGTTCTCCTATACGGGACTAGCACAGATACGCAGTATTTT. Encoded protein: CASSVLLYGTSTDTQYF.

J is TRBJ2-3 and V is TRBV20-1; 10 nucleotides line up with TRBD2. CDR1 is DFQATT, CDR2 SNEGSKA, per germline (reference sequence). The CDR3 has 15 residues. Trimming took 2 bases from V and 2 from J; bases not matched to a gene: 4. The CDR3 loop reads CSARLAGASTDTQYF. CDR3 DNA sequence: TGCAGTGCTAGACTAGCGGGGGCTTCCACAGATACGCAGTATTTT.

This chain connects TRBV4-1 to TRBJ1-5; no firm D call. The V and J ends lost 2 bases and 0 bases respectively, with 8 bases between them. The germline gives CDR1 MGHRA, CDR2 YSYEKL. There are 15 residues in the CDR3. The CDR3 region has the DNA TGCGCCAGCAGCCAATCAACGAATAGCAATCAGCCCCAGCATTTT. It specifies CASSQSTNSNQPQHF.

In its sample, this clonotype was seen a few times. The genes are TRBV27 and TRBJ1-2; 7 positions match TRBD1. The CDR3 runs 15 residues. V dropped 4 bases and J dropped 7; count of bases not matched to a gene: 12. The V gene's germline CDR1 is MNHEY and CDR2 SMNVEV (reference sequence). CDR3 sequence reads: CASSWTGRSSSGYTF. The CDR3 nucleotides are TGTGCCAGCAGTTGGACAGGCCGTAGTAGTAGTGGCTACACCTTC.

Regarding this clonotype: One end of the junction does not line up with germline, which may come from a read error. The chain recombines TRBV6-6 with TRBJ2-7; either TRBD1 or TRBD2 may fit D (7 bases each). CDR1 and CDR2 from the germline V gene are MNHNY and SVGAGI (reference sequence). The CDR3 is made up of 11 amino acids. As DNA, the CDR3 is TGCGCAGGGGGGGGGGCTTACGAGCAGTACTTC. Amino acids: CAGGGAYEQYF.

This chain connects TRBV6-5 to TRBJ1-4; D unresolved. Germline CDR1 and CDR2: MNHEY and SVGAGI. The V end lost 0 bases, the J end lost 4 bases, and 3 bases lay between the germline ends. CDR3 length equals 13 residues. Written as DNA, the CDR3 is TGTGCCAGCAGTTACTCCATTAATGAAAAACTGTTTTTT. Translating it yields CASSYSINEKLFF.

This clonotype appeared a few times. The chain recombines TRBV28 with TRBJ2-1; 13 bases agree with TRBD2. CDR3 size: 20 residues. With V trimmed by 2 bases and J by 3 bases, 13 bases remained unmatched. Germline CDR1 is MDHEN and CDR2 is SYDVKM. This CDR3 reads CASSLPPRTSGSANYNEQFF. The CDR3, as DNA: TGTGCCAGCAGTTTACCCCCTCGGACTAGCGGGAGCGCCAACTACAATGAGCAGTTCTTC.

The chain carries TRBV15 and TRBJ2-2; TRBD1 matches 11 bases. Germline values: CDR1 LNHNV, CDR2 YYDKDF (reference sequence). This CDR3 has 14 residues. V gave up 8 bases and J gave up 5 bases; unmatched junction bases: 4. In DNA form, the CDR3 reads TGTGCCACCCGTGGACAGGGGGCAACCGGGGAGCTGTTTTTT. Residues: CATRGQGATGELFF.

This chain joins TRBV18 and TRBJ1-1; no definite D call. V was clipped by 0 bases and J by 4 bases, with 9 bases between them. The germline V gene encodes CDR1 KGHSH and CDR2 LQKENI. The length of the CDR3 is 14 residues. This CDR3 reads CASSPPGWGTEAFF. The CDR3 DNA follows: TGTGCCAGCTCACCACCCGGCTGGGGCACTGAAGCTTTCTTT.

This clonotype was seen repeatedly, ten times or more. The rearrangement joins TRBV12-3 or TRBV12-4 to TRBJ2-7; no clear D. The CDR3 runs to 12 residues. Trimming took off 5 bases at V and 6 bases at J, with 11 bases between the two ends. CDR3 sequence (DNA): TGTGCCAGCAGTCCCCCGGTAGGCGAGCAGTACTTC. It encodes CASSPPVGEQYF.

This chain uses TRBV3-1 with TRBJ2-5, with a weak D call TRBD1 (5 bases). CDR1 and CDR2 (germline): LGHDT, YNNKEL (reference sequence). V dropped 1 base and J dropped 0 bases, with 15 bases sitting between them. This CDR3 has 17 amino acids. In DNA form, the CDR3 reads TGTGCCAGCAGCCAAGGGGGCGCGGCGAGGTACCAAGAGACCCAGTACTTC. Its protein product is CASSQGGAARYQETQYF.

The sample holds many counts of this clonotype. J is TRBJ1-1 and V is TRBV3-1, with a tentative D call TRBD1 (6 bases). Trimming stripped 3 bases from V and 5 bases from J, with 13 bases between. Germline assignment: CDR1 LGHDT and CDR2 YNNKEL (reference sequence). The CDR3 loop spans 14 amino acids. This CDR3 is CASSQGGRGTEAFF. In DNA form, the CDR3 reads TGTGCCAGCAGCCAGGGGGGGCGAGGAACTGAAGCTTTCTTT.

The J gene is TRBJ2-7, the V gene TRBV28; tentative D call: TRBD2 (5 bases). CDR3 length equals 13 residues. With 8 bases removed from V and 0 bases from J, the gap between germline ends came to 11 bases. The germline V gene has CDR1 MDHEN and CDR2 SYDVKM. The CDR3 DNA reads TGTGCCAGCGCGAGGGTACCCTCCTACGAGCAGTACTTC. Its translation: CASARVPSYEQYF.